The 15 T cell receptor beta chains listed next were all sequenced from one sample in a study of control samples from healthy donors and cancer patients. Data came from immunoSEQ multiplex PCR; TCRdb stores just in-frame clones and leaves some out. The profile covers about 54,000 clones, with almost 96% appearing a single time and around 1.9% taken by the ten largest. Material for sequencing was blood. The receptors were sampled from a woman in her 30s in good health.

The chain carries TRBV5-1 and TRBJ1-4; weak D call: TRBD1 (6 bases). V was shortened by 4 bases and J by 8 bases, with 30 bases between the two germline ends. The V gene's germline CDR1 is SGHRS and CDR2 YFSETQ. This CDR3 is built from 19 residues. CDR3 bases: TGCGCCAGCAGCCCTAAGGGGGGACCCCCCGGGGATTTGGAGGAAAAACTGTTTTTT. It is translated as CASSPKGGPPGDLEEKLFF.

V usage is TRBV2 and J usage is TRBJ1-1; D possibly corresponds to TRBD1 (5 bases). Trimming cost V 4 bases and J 11 bases, with 11 bases left between them. This CDR3 is built from 11 residues. Per germline, CDR1 SNHLY and CDR2 FYNNEI. The CDR3 DNA reads TGTGCCAGCAGTGCGTTGAGGGACGCTTTCTTT. It codes for CASSALRDAFF. Full variable domain (missing parts from reference TRBV2 and TRBJ1-1): EPEVTQTPSHQVTQMGQEVILRCVPISNHLYFYWYRQILGQKVEFLVSFYNNEISEKSEIFDDQFSVERPDGSNFTLKIRSTKLEDSAMYFCASSALRDAFFGQGTRLTVV.

The CDR3 here is CASSQTGGEAFF. The CDR3 bases are TGTGCCAGTAGTCAGACAGGGGGCGAAGCTTTCTTT. The chain joins TRBV19 to TRBJ1-1; 10 positions match TRBD1. CDR3 length equals 12 residues. Germline V CDR1 and CDR2: LNHDA, SQIVND (reference sequence). V dropped 5 bases and J dropped 8; count of bases not matched to a gene: 2.

The rearrangement uses TRBV7-3 and TRBJ2-1; 10 nucleotides align to TRBD2. CDR3 size: 15 residues. The trim removed 5 bases at V and 4 bases at J, leaving 5 bases unmatched. The germline CDR1 and CDR2 sequences are SGHTA and FQGTGA. The CDR3 here is CASSPGLAAYNEQFF. DNA for the CDR3: TGTGCCAGCAGCCCCGGACTAGCGGCGTACAATGAGCAGTTCTTC.

This clone was picked up one time. The J gene is TRBJ1-6, the V gene TRBV19, with TRBD1 identical over 7 bases. CDR3 length equals 14 residues. J lost 7 bases, V lost 3 bases, and 3 bases had no gene match. Germline V lookup: CDR1 LNHDA, CDR2 SQIVND (reference sequence). DNA of the CDR3: TGTGCCAGTAGTATCACAGGGGACAATTCACCCCTCCACTTT. It yields the protein CASSITGDNSPLHF.

This chain connects TRBV19 to TRBJ2-1; 14 bases fit TRBD2. V trimming: 5 bases; J trimming: 2 bases; junction bases outside the gene matches: 14. This CDR3 contains 20 residues. The germline CDR1 and CDR2 sequences are LNHDA and SQIVND (reference sequence). CDR3 sequence (DNA): TGTGCCAGTAGTCTCGGACGAGGGGGACTAGCGGGAGCCCCCTACAATGAGCAGTTCTTC. It specifies CASSLGRGGLAGAPYNEQFF. The full variable domain, rest sourced from reference TRBV19 and TRBJ2-1, is DGGITQSPKYLFRKEGQNVTLSCEQNLNHDAMYWYRQDPGQGLRLIYYSQIVNDFQKGDIAEGYSVSREKKESFPLTVTSAQKNPTAFYLCASSLGRGGLAGAPYNEQFFGPGTRLTVL.

V gene TRBV11-2 combines with J gene TRBJ1-1; 8 nucleotides agree with TRBD1. V was pared by 7 bases and J by 1 base, with 14 bases of the junction left unmatched. Germline CDR1 and CDR2: SGHAT and FQNNGV. This CDR3 is 17 amino acids long. The CDR3 DNA sequence: TGTGCCAGCAACAGAAAGTCGACAGGGGCCTCGAACACTGAAGCTTTCTTT. Encoded protein: CASNRKSTGASNTEAFF.

V is TRBV3-1 (or the pseudogene TRBV3-2) and J is TRBJ1-3; D might be TRBD1 (6 bases). The CDR3 contains 15 residues. V lost 4 bases and J lost 8, with 18 bases in between. Per germline, CDR1 LGHDT and CDR2 YNNKEL (reference sequence). The CDR3, as DNA: TGTGCCAGCAGCCGCCTGAGGTGGGGGGCTCACACCATATATTTT. This gives the protein CASSRLRWGAHTIYF.

The chain combines TRBV27 with TRBJ2-7, with 7 bases identical to TRBD2. Germline trimming cut 6 bases from V and 5 bases from J; bases unmatched to any gene: 13. The length of the CDR3 is 15 residues. Germline assignment: CDR1 MNHEY and CDR2 SMNVEV (reference sequence). CDR3 nucleotide sequence: TGTGCCAGCAGCCCATTGGCGGGAGCTAGAAACGAGCAGTACTTC. It specifies CASSPLAGARNEQYF.

The chain combines TRBV29-1 with TRBJ2-5, with 9 positions matching TRBD2. The germline gives CDR1 SQVTM, CDR2 ANQGSEA. J gave up 2 bases and V 6 bases, and 13 bases lay outside the gene matches. CDR3 size: 16 residues. CDR3 in DNA: TGCAGCGTCTCCTGGTGGGCTAGCGGGACTCAAGAGACCCAGTACTTC. Its protein product is CSVSWWASGTQETQYF.

CDR3 DNA: TGTGCCAGCAGCTTAAGTGCATCGAGTTCCTACGAGCAGTACTTC. Translated, it gives CASSLSASSSYEQYF. This sequence joins TRBV11-2 and TRBJ2-7; D is ambiguous. This CDR3 has 15 residues. Trimming left V 2 bases short and J 1 base short, with 12 bases between. Germline V CDR1 and CDR2: SGHAT, FQNNGV.

The chain carries TRBV2 and TRBJ1-3; 9 bases align to TRBD1. The CDR3 totals 15 residues. V shed 8 bases and J 0 bases; nucleotides not matched to a gene: 5. CDR1 and CDR2 (germline): SNHLY, FYNNEI. The chain's CDR3 is CASGPGQGSGNTIYF. Here the CDR3 DNA reads TGTGCCAGCGGCCCGGGACAGGGCTCTGGAAACACCATATATTTT.

The V gene is TRBV28, the J gene TRBJ1-5; perhaps TRBD1 as D (6 bases). Per the germline V gene, CDR1 is MDHEN and CDR2 is SYDVKM. The CDR3 sequence is 15 residues long. Deletions cut 6 bases from V and 0 bases from J, with 12 bases between. For the CDR3, the DNA is TGTGCCAGCAGCTCCGACAGGAATAGCAATCAGCCCCAGCATTTT. Translating gives CASSSDRNSNQPQHF.

This chain connects TRBV5-1 to TRBJ2-1; 9 bases match TRBD2. The CDR3 sequence is 18 residues long. Germline CDR1 and CDR2: SGHRS and YFSETQ. Trimming at V came to 0 bases and at J to 2 bases, leaving 9 bases not matched to a gene. The CDR3 region has the DNA TGCGCCAGCAGCTTGGGGACTAGCGTCCGAGGGGCCTACAATGAGCAGTTCTTC. Its translation: CASSLGTSVRGAYNEQFF.

This clone has only one observation. J is TRBJ1-3 and V is TRBV15, with D hard to call. The V and J ends lost 0 bases and 3 bases respectively, with 6 bases between them. The CDR3 covers 14 residues. Germline loops: CDR1 LNHNV, CDR2 YYDKDF (reference sequence). CDR3 residues: CATSRDIYGNTIYF. CDR3 sequence (DNA): TGTGCCACCAGCAGAGACATCTATGGAAACACCATATATTTT.